Following are 7 T cell receptor beta chains from one sample sequenced in a study of early T cells in non-severe SARS-CoV-2 infection. TCRdb fed the 5' RACE reads into MiXCR, producing one record per CDR3 protein. The table has tens of thousands of distinct CDR3 sequences, around 19% seen once. Sequencing was performed on whole blood, taken at baseline. The receptors shown here come from an adult who was a healthcare worker with PCR-confirmed SARS-CoV-2 infection or an uninfected control (not recorded which).

In its sample, this clonotype is medium-sized. The CDR3 loop reads CSVKDAVNTEAFF. The CDR3 DNA reads TGCAGTGTGAAAGATGCGGTGAACACTGAAGCTTTCTTT. The chain links TRBV20-1 to TRBJ1-1; D remains ambiguous. Germline CDR1 is DFQATT and CDR2 is SNEGSKA (reference sequence). Trimming removed 7 bases from V and 0 bases from J, with 12 bases in between. CDR3 length: 13 amino acids.

The chain couples TRBV11-2 to TRBJ2-2; the D gene is possibly TRBD2 (7 bases). V was shortened by 4 bases and J by 0 bases, with 12 bases between the two germline ends. Germline values: CDR1 SGHAT, CDR2 FQNNGV. The CDR3 is made up of 16 amino acids. The CDR3 coding sequence is TGTGCCAGCAGCTCCCGGGGGGCAGCGAACACCGGGGAGCTGTTTTTT. Translated, it gives CASSSRGAANTGELFF.

The rearrangement uses TRBV11-2 and TRBJ2-7; 10 nucleotides align to TRBD1. V lost 3 bases, J lost 1 base, and 3 bases stayed unmatched. Germline V gives CDR1 SGHAT, CDR2 FQNNGV. CDR3 length: 15 amino acids. CDR3 protein: CASSFGTGASYEQYF. The CDR3 bases are TGTGCCAGCAGCTTCGGGACAGGGGCTTCCTACGAGCAGTACTTC.

This clonotype was observed many times. The rearrangement joins TRBV6-5 to TRBJ2-6, with a weak D call TRBD1 (5 bases). This CDR3 spans 15 amino acids. CDR1 MNHEY and CDR2 SVGAGI come from the germline V gene. V was pared by 6 bases and J by 2 bases, with 11 bases between. The chain's CDR3 is CASSLSRAGANVLTF. The CDR3 DNA follows: TGTGCCAGCAGCCTCTCCAGGGCTGGGGCCAACGTCCTGACTTTC.

This chain joins TRBV3-1 and TRBJ2-7, with a tentative D call TRBD2 (6 bases). The CDR3 runs 14 residues. Germline CDR1 is LGHDT and CDR2 is YNNKEL (reference sequence). V dropped 2 bases and J dropped 1 base, with 9 bases sitting between them. The CDR3 is CASSQTTRSYEQYF. CDR3 sequence (DNA): TGTGCCAGCAGCCAAACGACTAGATCCTACGAGCAGTACTTC.

This clonotype was observed a handful of times. V is TRBV28 and J is TRBJ2-7, with D perhaps TRBD2 (6 bases). This CDR3 comprises 13 residues. Germline assignment: CDR1 MDHEN and CDR2 SYDVKM. Trimming cost V 11 bases and J 3 bases, with 17 bases left between them. The CDR3: CAWGRGVGYEQYF. For the CDR3, the DNA is TGTGCCTGGGGACGCGGGGTAGGCTACGAGCAGTACTTC.

This clonotype was picked up a small number of times. The chain uses TRBV4-2 and TRBJ2-1; 8 bases map to TRBD1. The germline V gene encodes CDR1 LGHNA and CDR2 YNFKEQ. The CDR3 totals 18 residues. After removal of 4 bases from V and 0 bases from J, the junction contained 11 bases not matched to a gene. Here the CDR3 DNA reads TGTGCCAGCAGCCGTTCGTCCGGGACAGGTGCCTCCTACAATGAGCAGTTCTTC. Its translation: CASSRSSGTGASYNEQFF.